Presented here are 29 T cell receptor beta chains from one specimen sequenced in a study of response to subunit inactivated influenza vaccine (dated by TCRdb to 2017 to 2018). Library prep was done by RT-PCR. Instrument on record: Illumina HiSeq 2500. Using fastp at Q25 and MiXCR, TCRdb reprocessed the public reads and kept productive beta chains. Rows with one shared CDR3 protein collapse into an entry with the most common genes and DNA. The sample data list about 780,000 distinct CDR3 sequences, and around 18% of these were observed just once. The biggest ten clones account for 11% of the sample. The source was PBMCs from blood, collected more than 4 days after vaccination. All receptors come from a man between 45 and 60 years old who received an inactivated influenza vaccine. Donor details come from another sample of the same person, matched by shared clones.

The chain joins TRBV30 to TRBJ2-2; 7 bases are a match to TRBD2. The V gene end was trimmed by 2 bases and the J gene end by 5 bases; junction bases not matched to a gene: 11. Germline values: CDR1 GTSNPN, CDR2 SVGIG (reference sequence). The CDR3 spans 16 residues. CDR3 residues: CAWSRWEGLWTGELFF. In DNA form, the CDR3 reads TGTGCCTGGAGTAGGTGGGAGGGCCTGTGGACCGGGGAGCTGTTTTTT.

This clonotype was seen more than once but under ten times. The V call is TRBV10-3, the J call TRBJ2-1; D is undetermined. The V end was cut by 6 bases, the J end by 6 bases, with 12 bases between. Germline V lookup: CDR1 ENHRY, CDR2 SYGVKD. The CDR3 contains 13 residues. The CDR3 sequence is CAISREWGNEQFF. CDR3 DNA sequence: TGTGCCATCAGCCGTGAGTGGGGCAATGAGCAGTTCTTC.

This chain uses TRBV11-2 with TRBJ2-3; 7 bases line up with TRBD1. The CDR3 length is 14 residues. Germline CDR1 SGHAT, CDR2 FQNNGV. V shed 4 bases, J shed 8 bases, and the junction held 9 bases outside the gene matches. CDR3 coding DNA: TGTGCCAGCAGCTCTAGGGGGCCCCCGGGTACGCAGTATTTT. Protein product: CASSSRGPPGTQYF.

The rearrangement joins TRBV12-3 or TRBV12-4 to TRBJ2-7; TRBD2 aligns across 14 bases. This CDR3 comprises 17 residues. Trimming cost V 6 bases and J 5 bases; bases outside gene matches: 12. The CDR3 coding sequence is TGTGCCAGCAGCCGCGGGACTAGCGGGAGCCCCCCGGACGAGCAGTACTTC. Translation gives CASSRGTSGSPPDEQYF.

This clonotype occurred a few times. The rearrangement links TRBV12-3 or TRBV12-4 to TRBJ2-1; TRBD2 aligns across 8 bases. V shed 6 bases and J 9 bases; nucleotides not matched to a gene: 1. CDR3 size: 11 residues. DNA for the CDR3: TGTGCCAGCAGACGGGGGGGTGAGCAGTTCTTC. Its protein is CASRRGGEQFF.

This chain uses TRBV21-1 with TRBJ2-7; TRBD1 is taken as the D call from the table, unchecked against the DNA. TRBV21-1 is designated a pseudogene. The CDR3 sequence is 17 residues long. The CDR3 DNA reads as TGTGCCAGCAGCAGTCCGACGACCGGGACAGGGGCGTACGAGCAGTACTTC. This codes for CASSSPTTGTGAYEQYF.

The rearrangement uses TRBV20-1 and TRBJ2-7; 7 bases match TRBD1. Germline trimming cut 6 bases from V and 7 bases from J; bases unmatched to any gene: 15. The CDR3 covers 14 residues. Germline CDR1 is DFQATT and CDR2 is SNEGSKA (reference sequence). CDR3 protein: CSALFDRDSREQYF. In nucleotides, the CDR3 is TGCAGTGCCCTCTTTGACAGGGACAGCCGGGAGCAGTACTTC.

This clonotype has more than one count but fewer than ten. This chain joins TRBV4-3 and TRBJ1-1, with a possible D match to TRBD1 (5 bases). Trimming took off 3 bases at V and 3 bases at J, with 17 bases between the two ends. The germline V gene has CDR1 LGHNA and CDR2 YSLEER. This CDR3 comprises 16 residues. The CDR3 DNA follows: TGCGCCAGCAGCCATGCGAATAGGGGAAGGGACACTGAAGCTTTCTTT. As protein: CASSHANRGRDTEAFF.

This clonotype showed up many times. The V and J genes are TRBV20-1 and TRBJ2-1; TRBD2 agrees at 11 bases. Losses at the gene ends were 3 bases for V and 4 bases for J; bases not matched to a gene: 5. This CDR3 comprises 15 residues. Per germline, CDR1 DFQATT and CDR2 SNEGSKA (reference sequence). The CDR3 sequence: CSASRVAGGYNEQFF. The CDR3 DNA sequence: TGCAGTGCTAGTCGGGTAGCGGGAGGGTACAATGAGCAGTTCTTC.

This clonotype was detected ten times or more. The chain is built from TRBV20-1 and TRBJ1-4; a weak D match, TRBD1 (5 bases). The germline V gene encodes CDR1 DFQATT and CDR2 SNEGSKA (reference sequence). The V end was cut by 0 bases, the J end by 4 bases, with 12 bases between. The CDR3 covers 15 residues. The CDR3 DNA is TGCAGTGCTAGAGATTGGCAGGGCAATAATGAAAAACTGTTTTTT. It translates to CSARDWQGNNEKLFF.

This chain joins TRBV7-6 and TRBJ1-2; D gene unclear. The CDR3 spans 12 residues. CDR1 SGHVS and CDR2 FNYEAQ come from the germline V gene. V lost 5 bases, J lost 5 bases, and 9 bases lay in between. The CDR3: CASSGPGYGYTF. CDR3 DNA: TGTGCCAGCAGCGGGCCGGGATATGGCTACACCTTC.

This clonotype was seen a few times. CDR3 sequence: CASSSLVQGSRGAFF. In DNA, the CDR3 is TGTGCCAGCAGCTCGTTGGTACAGGGGTCGCGGGGAGCTTTCTTT. The V gene is TRBV7-9, the J gene TRBJ1-1, with 7 bases aligning to TRBD1. The CDR3 is 15 amino acids. V gave up 4 bases and J gave up 10 bases; unmatched junction bases: 15. Germline-derived CDR1 and CDR2 are SEHNR and FQNEAQ (reference sequence).

The sample holds a few counts of this clonotype. The chain couples TRBV2 to TRBJ2-7; no reliable D call. Germline CDR1 reads SNHLY; CDR2 reads FYNNEI. The CDR3 loop spans 12 amino acids. V lost 7 bases and J 0 bases, leaving 7 bases between the germline ends. The CDR3 DNA reads as TGTGCCAGCAAAGCCCCCTCCTACGAGCAGTACTTC. Amino acid sequence: CASKAPSYEQYF. Full variable domain (outside the CDR3, taken from reference TRBV2 and TRBJ2-7): EPEVTQTPSHQVTQMGQEVILRCVPISNHLYFYWYRQILGQKVEFLVSFYNNEISEKSEIFDDQFSVERPDGSNFTLKIRSTKLEDSAMYFCASKAPSYEQYFGPGTRLTVT.

This clonotype was seen a handful of times. The chain has TRBV11-2 and TRBJ2-1; 12 nucleotides agree with TRBD1. This CDR3 is built from 16 residues. The junction had 5 bases not matched to a gene; V was cut back by 0 bases and J by 8 bases. The V gene's germline CDR1 is SGHAT and CDR2 FQNNGV. The CDR3 loop is CASSLEGQGAWYEQFF. Written as DNA, the CDR3 is TGTGCCAGCAGCTTAGAGGGACAGGGGGCTTGGTATGAGCAGTTCTTC.

In this sample, this clonotype turned up a few times. The chain employs TRBV12-3 or TRBV12-4 and TRBJ1-1; D not certain. V was cut by 7 bases and J by 4 bases, with 7 bases left in between. The CDR3 covers 11 residues. The CDR3 loop is CASTRSTEAFF. CDR3 nucleotide sequence: TGTGCCAGCACGCGGTCCACTGAAGCTTTCTTT.

The rearrangement joins TRBV5-4 to TRBJ2-1, with 7 bases matching TRBD1. This CDR3 region has 13 residues. Unmatched junction bases numbered 8, after V lost 10 bases and J lost 4 bases. Germline V lookup: CDR1 SGHNT, CDR2 YYREEE (reference sequence). The DNA of the CDR3 is TGTGCCTTGTCCCGGGACAGATACAATGAGCAGTTCTTC. Amino acids: CALSRDRYNEQFF.

The chain links TRBV11-2 to TRBJ2-5, with unresolved D. Trimming took 4 bases from V and 1 from J, leaving 13 bases between them. CDR3 length: 15 amino acids. Germline loops: CDR1 SGHAT, CDR2 FQNNGV. The CDR3 bases are TGTGCCAGCAGCTCTCTCAGCGATTTCCAAGAGACCCAGTACTTC. Translation gives CASSSLSDFQETQYF.

This clonotype was recorded a few times. The chain couples TRBV27 to TRBJ2-3; 12 bases are shared with TRBD2. The V segment lost 3 bases and the J segment 1 base; nucleotides outside the gene matches: 8. Germline V gene sequence: CDR1 MNHEY, CDR2 SMNVEV (reference sequence). This CDR3 has 18 residues. CDR3 sequence: CASSFCLAGGRGTDTQYF. CDR3 DNA: TGTGCCAGCAGTTTTTGTCTAGCGGGAGGGCGGGGCACAGATACGCAGTATTTT.

The table lists this clonotype with many counts. V and J are TRBV20-1 and TRBJ2-3; TRBD2 aligns across 12 bases. CDR3 length: 15 amino acids. Germline assignment: CDR1 DFQATT and CDR2 SNEGSKA (reference sequence). Trimming removed 3 bases from V and 0 bases from J; junction bases left unmatched: 1. CDR3 sequence reads: CSARGTSGSTDTQYF. The CDR3 nucleotides are TGCAGTGCTAGGGGGACTAGCGGGAGCACAGATACGCAGTATTTT.

This clonotype was seen repeatedly, ten times or more. This sequence joins TRBV5-5 and TRBJ1-2, with 9 nucleotides matching TRBD1. With V trimmed by 2 bases and J by 4 bases, 3 bases remained unmatched. This CDR3 comprises 14 residues. Germline values: CDR1 SGHKS, CDR2 YYEKEE (reference sequence). In DNA form, the CDR3 reads TGTGCCAGCAGCTTAAACAGGGGGCTCTATGGCTACACCTTC. Protein product: CASSLNRGLYGYTF.

The chain joins TRBV7-2 to TRBJ2-5, with 7 positions matching TRBD1. This CDR3 spans 16 amino acids. Per germline, CDR1 SGHTA and CDR2 FQGNSA. The V and J ends lost 1 base and 0 bases, in that order; junction bases with no gene match: 5. For the CDR3, the DNA is TGTGCCAGCAGCTTAGTGGGGACAGCTTACCAAGAGACCCAGTACTTC. The encoded protein is CASSLVGTAYQETQYF.

This clonotype was found a few times. The chain couples TRBV20-1 to TRBJ2-1; 7 bases align to TRBD2. CDR3 length: 15 amino acids. V lost 4 bases, J lost 7 bases, and 13 bases stayed unmatched. Looked up from germline, CDR1 is DFQATT and CDR2 is SNEGSKA (reference sequence). Written as DNA, the CDR3 is TGCAGTGCTACGAACAGACTAGCCCGCTTTAATGAGCAGTTCTTC. It is translated as CSATNRLARFNEQFF.

CDR3 in DNA: TGTGCCAGCAGTTTGGGACTAGCGGGAGCAGAGCAGTTCTTC. It is translated as CASSLGLAGAEQFF. The chain is built from TRBV27 and TRBJ2-1, with 14 bases matching TRBD2. The CDR3 runs to 14 residues. V lost 3 bases to trimming and J lost 10 bases; unmatched junction nucleotides: 2. Per germline, CDR1 MNHEY and CDR2 SMNVEV (reference sequence).

The rearrangement links TRBV4-2 to TRBJ2-5; 9 bases fit TRBD2. The ends lost 4 bases at V and 4 bases at J; junction bases unmatched: 10. The CDR3 length is 16 residues. Looked up from germline, CDR1 is LGHNA and CDR2 is YNFKEQ. The CDR3 spells CASSPLAGQGGETQYF. Written as DNA, the CDR3 is TGTGCCAGCAGCCCGCTAGCGGGGCAAGGGGGAGAGACCCAGTACTTC.

CDR3 sequence reads: CASSLGATGIYGYTF. The CDR3 DNA follows: TGTGCCAGCAGTTTAGGTGCGACAGGGATCTATGGCTACACCTTC. The chain has TRBV27 and TRBJ1-2; 7 positions agree with TRBD1. V was clipped by 2 bases and J by 4 bases; unmatched bases: 7. The germline V gene has CDR1 MNHEY and CDR2 SMNVEV (reference sequence). The CDR3 runs 15 residues.

This clonotype came up a few times. The chain combines TRBV6-2 or TRBV6-3 with TRBJ2-2; D not certain. CDR1 is MNHEY, CDR2 SVGEGT, per germline. This CDR3 has 12 residues. V dropped 4 bases and J dropped 9 bases, with 9 bases sitting between them. The CDR3 bases are TGTGCCAGCAGTTTGGCACCGTGGGAGCTGTTTTTT. The encoded protein is CASSLAPWELFF.

The rearrangement links TRBV29-1 to TRBJ2-7; D ambiguous. V was clipped by 2 bases and J by 3 bases, with 17 bases between them. The germline CDR1 and CDR2 sequences are SQVTM and ANQGSEA. CDR3 length equals 15 residues. CDR3 coding DNA: TGCAGCGTTGAATTTCGGTCGGGTTTAGACTACGAGCAGTACTTC. It is translated as CSVEFRSGLDYEQYF.

This clonotype was seen many times. The V call is TRBV29-1, the J call TRBJ1-2, with D hard to call. CDR1 is SQVTM, CDR2 ANQGSEA, per germline. The CDR3 sequence is 14 residues long. V gave up 1 base and J gave up 4 bases, with 13 bases separating them. CDR3 sequence (DNA): TGCAGCGTTGAAGTAATCCGAAACACCTATGGCTACACCTTC. Protein: CSVEVIRNTYGYTF.

The table lists this clonotype with a few counts. The chain combines TRBV6-6 with TRBJ1-6; 8 bases map to TRBD1. V was clipped by 5 bases and J by 13 bases; unmatched bases: 4. The V gene's germline CDR1 is MNHNY and CDR2 SVGAGI (reference sequence). There are 12 residues in the CDR3. The CDR3 DNA follows: TGTGCCAGCAGTCGACGGGACAGGCCCCTCCACTTT. This codes for CASSRRDRPLHF.